Each of the 17 T cell receptor beta chains below was sequenced from the same sample in a study of cytomegalovirus exposure and HLA in healthy donors. The table came from immunoSEQ multiplex PCR; TCRdb's copy has only in-frame clones and leaves some out. Here the sample spans approximately 230,000 clones, roughly nine tenths being singletons. The sequenced sample was PBMCs. The receptors originated from a man aged 18 to 29 in good health and CMV-seropositive.

The J gene is TRBJ2-7, the V gene TRBV5-6; D is possibly TRBD1 or TRBD2 (6 bases each). Germline V lookup: CDR1 SGHDT, CDR2 YYEEEE. CDR3 length: 16 residues. With 0 bases removed from V and 2 bases from J, the gap between germline ends came to 15 bases. CDR3 protein: CASSLAGGQLTYEQYF. In DNA, the CDR3 is TGTGCCAGCAGCTTGGCCGGGGGACAACTAACCTACGAGCAGTACTTC.

The CDR3 sequence is CASSDRENQPQHF. As DNA, the CDR3 is TGCGCCAGCAGCGACAGGGAGAATCAGCCCCAGCATTTT. The chain joins TRBV10-2 to TRBJ1-5; 7 bases line up with TRBD1. The CDR3 extends over 13 amino acids. V shed 6 bases, J shed 4 bases, and the junction held 3 bases outside the gene matches. In germline, CDR1 is WSHSY, CDR2 SAAADI.

As for this clone: The sample carries other DNA sequences with the same CDR3. This sequence joins TRBV5-1 and TRBJ1-2; 9 nucleotides match TRBD1. The CDR3 covers 13 residues. With 1 base clipped from V and 6 bases from J, the junction kept 1 base outside the gene matches. Looked up from germline, CDR1 is SGHRS and CDR2 is YFSETQ. The CDR3 spells CASSLRTGDGYTF. The CDR3 coding sequence is TGCGCCAGCAGCTTGAGGACAGGGGATGGCTACACCTTC. The variable domain in full, with the rest retrieved from reference TRBV5-1 and TRBJ1-2, is KAGVTQTPRYLIKTRGQQVTLSCSPISGHRSVSWYQQTPGQGLQFLFEYFSETQRNKGNFPGRFSGRQFSNSRSEMNVSTLELGDSALYLCASSLRTGDGYTFGSGTRLTVV.

The chain uses TRBV7-8 and TRBJ2-7; tentatively, D is TRBD2 (7 bases). The V and J ends lost 6 bases and 0 bases respectively, with 24 bases between them. Germline values: CDR1 SGHVS, CDR2 FQNEAQ. This CDR3 region has 18 residues. CDR3 region: CASSSSGAGTPSSYEQYF. The CDR3 DNA reads TGTGCCAGCAGTTCTAGTGGAGCGGGGACACCGAGCTCCTACGAGCAGTACTTC.

The chain couples TRBV9 to TRBJ2-1; 9 nucleotides line up with TRBD2. This CDR3 comprises 17 residues. V dropped 0 bases and J dropped 3; count of bases not matched to a gene: 7. Germline V gives CDR1 SGDLS, CDR2 YYNGEE. CDR3 region: CASSVGPREGLYNEQFF. CDR3 DNA: TGTGCCAGCAGCGTAGGGCCGCGGGAGGGCCTCTACAATGAGCAGTTCTTC.

The chain is built from TRBV7-9 and TRBJ2-3; D assignment may be TRBD1 or TRBD2 (6 bases each). The V gene lost 9 bases and the J gene lost 2 bases, with 15 bases spanning the gap. The CDR3 extends over 14 amino acids. The germline V gene has CDR1 SEHNR and CDR2 FQNEAQ (reference sequence). The CDR3 here is CASTRGEATDTQYF. The DNA of the CDR3 is TGTGCCAGTACGAGGGGGGAAGCCACAGATACGCAGTATTTT. The full variable domain, rest sourced from reference TRBV7-9 and TRBJ2-3, is DTGVSQNPRHKITKRGQNVTFRCDPISEHNRLYWYRQTLGQGPEFLTYFQNEAQLEKSRLLSDRFSAERPKGSFSTLEIQRTEQGDSAMYLCASTRGEATDTQYFGPGTRLTVL.

The chain couples TRBV4-3 to TRBJ2-1; 7 bases match TRBD2. CDR1 LGHNA and CDR2 YSLEER come from the germline V gene. V was clipped by 6 bases and J by 5 bases; unmatched bases: 10. This CDR3 comprises 15 residues. This CDR3 is CASRNTGTINNEQFF. The CDR3 bases are TGCGCCAGCAGAAACACCGGGACTATTAACAATGAGCAGTTCTTC.

J is TRBJ2-4 and V is TRBV4-2, with D perhaps matching TRBD1 or TRBD2 (6 bases each). The ends were cut back, 0 bases at V and 4 bases at J, with 13 bases in the middle. The germline V gene has CDR1 LGHNA and CDR2 YNFKEQ. The CDR3 covers 16 residues. For the CDR3, the DNA is TGTGCCAGCAGCCAAGAGGGGGGCCGCAGTAAAAACATTCAGTACTTC. Its translation: CASSQEGGRSKNIQYF.

The rearrangement links TRBV29-1 to TRBJ2-5; D is possibly TRBD2 (8 bases). The CDR3 runs to 16 residues. V was shortened by 6 bases and J by 0 bases, with 20 bases between the two germline ends. The germline V gene encodes CDR1 SQVTM and CDR2 ANQGSEA. CDR3 nucleotides: TGCAGCGTCGCCGGGAGGGGGCCGAGGTACCAAGAGACCCAGTACTTC. Its translation is CSVAGRGPRYQETQYF.

The chain employs TRBV6-5 and TRBJ2-1; D is uncertain. This CDR3 spans 13 amino acids. CDR1 MNHEY and CDR2 SVGAGI come from the germline V gene. V was trimmed by 4 bases and J by 8 bases, leaving 12 bases between them. CDR3 nucleotide sequence: TGTGCCAGCAGTTCCACGATCGCCTATGAGCAGTTCTTC. The encoded protein is CASSSTIAYEQFF.

This sequence joins TRBV27 and TRBJ1-2; D uncertain. The germline gives CDR1 MNHEY, CDR2 SMNVEV (reference sequence). The length of the CDR3 is 13 residues. V was clipped by 5 bases and J by 4 bases, with 11 bases between them. The CDR3 DNA is TGTGCCAGCAGTGGCGGGTCGTCCTATGGCTACACCTTC. As protein: CASSGGSSYGYTF.

The V gene is TRBV9, the J gene TRBJ1-5, with D hard to call. The CDR3 runs to 15 residues. V shed 2 bases and J shed 2 bases, with 11 bases lying between them. Germline values: CDR1 SGDLS, CDR2 YYNGEE. DNA for the CDR3: TGTGCCAGCAGCGTCACGGACGGAGGCAATCAGCCCCAGCATTTT. Its protein is CASSVTDGGNQPQHF.

V is TRBV6-6 and J is TRBJ2-7; 7 positions agree with TRBD1. V lost 2 bases to trimming and J lost 5 bases; unmatched junction nucleotides: 3. Germline V gene data show CDR1 as MNHNY and CDR2 as SVGAGI (reference sequence). This CDR3 is 13 amino acids long. CDR3 region: CASSYRQGHEQYF. The CDR3 DNA sequence: TGTGCCAGCAGTTACAGACAGGGCCACGAGCAGTACTTC.

The chain couples TRBV10-3 to TRBJ2-1; no firm D call. From germline, CDR1 is ENHRY and CDR2 SYGVKD. The CDR3 length is 12 residues. Trimming removed 3 bases at V and 6 bases at J, with 6 bases between. The chain's CDR3 is CAISEGSNEQFF. The CDR3 DNA reads TGTGCCATCAGTGAAGGGTCCAATGAGCAGTTCTTC.

This chain uses TRBV29-1 with TRBJ1-2; 7 nucleotides align to TRBD1. The CDR3 has 13 amino acids. V was pared by 7 bases and J by 0 bases, with 5 bases of the junction left unmatched. CDR1 is SQVTM, CDR2 ANQGSEA, per germline. The CDR3 loop is CSARDRTNYGYTF. The CDR3 bases are TGCAGCGCCCGGGACAGAACTAACTATGGCTACACCTTC.

This rearrangement joins TRBV14 to TRBJ1-4; D ambiguous. CDR1 and CDR2 (germline): SGHDN, FVKESK. This CDR3 is 16 amino acids long. Trimming took 4 bases from V and 3 from J, leaving 15 bases between them. DNA of the CDR3: TGTGCCAGCAGCCCCCTAAGGAGTACGGCTAATGAAAAACTGTTTTTT. Translated: CASSPLRSTANEKLFF.

The rearrangement joins TRBV28 to TRBJ1-2; TRBD1 aligns across 8 bases. The V segment lost 2 bases and the J segment 2 bases; nucleotides outside the gene matches: 4. The CDR3 is made up of 15 amino acids. Germline V gene data show CDR1 as MDHEN and CDR2 as SYDVKM. CDR3 bases: TGTGCCAGCAGTTTAGTGGCAGGGGGCAACTATGGCTACACCTTC. Protein product: CASSLVAGGNYGYTF.